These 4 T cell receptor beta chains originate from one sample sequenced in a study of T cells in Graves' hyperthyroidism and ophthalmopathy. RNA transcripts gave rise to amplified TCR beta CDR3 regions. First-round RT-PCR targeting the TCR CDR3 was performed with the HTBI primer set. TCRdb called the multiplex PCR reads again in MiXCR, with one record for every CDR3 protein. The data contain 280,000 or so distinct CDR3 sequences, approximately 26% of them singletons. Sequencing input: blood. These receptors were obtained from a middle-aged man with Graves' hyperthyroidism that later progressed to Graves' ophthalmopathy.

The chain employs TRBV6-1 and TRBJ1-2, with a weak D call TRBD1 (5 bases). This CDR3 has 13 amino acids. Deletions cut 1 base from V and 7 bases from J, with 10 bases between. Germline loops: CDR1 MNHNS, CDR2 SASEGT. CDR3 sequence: CASSEVGRAGYTF. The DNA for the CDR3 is TGTGCCAGCAGTGAAGTGGGCAGGGCTGGCTACACCTTC.

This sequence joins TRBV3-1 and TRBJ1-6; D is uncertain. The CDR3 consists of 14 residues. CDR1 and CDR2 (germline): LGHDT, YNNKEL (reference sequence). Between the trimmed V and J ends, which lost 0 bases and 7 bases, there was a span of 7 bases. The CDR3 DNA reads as TGTGCCAGCAGCCAAGATAGAGGGAATTCACCCCTCCACTTT. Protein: CASSQDRGNSPLHF.

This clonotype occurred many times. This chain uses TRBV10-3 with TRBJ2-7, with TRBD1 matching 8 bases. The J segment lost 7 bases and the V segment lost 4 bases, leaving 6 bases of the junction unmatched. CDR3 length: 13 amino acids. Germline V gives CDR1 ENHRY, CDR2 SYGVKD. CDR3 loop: CAISVQGAREQYF. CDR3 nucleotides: TGTGCCATCAGTGTGCAGGGGGCGCGGGAGCAGTACTTC.

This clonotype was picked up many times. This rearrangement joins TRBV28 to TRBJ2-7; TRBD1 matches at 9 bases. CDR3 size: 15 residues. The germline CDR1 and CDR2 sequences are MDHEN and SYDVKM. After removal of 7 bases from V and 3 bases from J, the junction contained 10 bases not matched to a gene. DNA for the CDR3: TGTGCCAGCATTTCCCCACGGACAGGGGACTACGAGCAGTACTTC. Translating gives CASISPRTGDYEQYF.